This T cell receptor (beta chain) came from a study of T cell responses to AZD1222 COVID-19 vaccine. Study results and caveats: In all cases, repertoires were sampled only after the peak T cell response. It was only a handful of AZD1222 recipients who were seropositive at baseline.

Per germline, CDR1 MDHEN and CDR2 SYDVKM. Trimming cost V 6 bases and J 5 bases; bases outside gene matches: 11. The CDR3 is 15 residues long. The assay was immunoSEQ multiplex PCR, and TCRdb's table has in-frame clones only and misses some. The table records just under 90,000 clones, around 90% of them present only once. Regarding this clone: Its specificity is unknown.

Sequenced here: peripheral blood, sampled on day 0 of AZD1222 vaccination. V usage is TRBV28 and J usage is TRBJ2-7; 9 bases agree with TRBD2. This sequence was found in an adult in good health. CDR3 region: CASRTGSGSPHEQYF. In DNA, the CDR3 is TGTGCCAGCAGGACAGGTAGCGGGAGTCCCCACGAGCAGTACTTC.